A single sample is the source of the 5 T cell receptor beta chains below, sequenced in a study of metastatic and nonmetastatic thyroid tumors. TCRdb re-clonotyped the PCR reads through MiXCR. The sample has around 65,000 clones, 14% seen once. No treatment had been given to any patient before thyroid surgery. The sequenced sample consisted of blood. The receptors originated from a male donor with papillary thyroid cancer or a benign thyroid nodule (not recorded which). Some clones in this sample may be carry-over from other donors' samples.

In this sample, this clone turned up many times. The chain combines TRBV20-1 with TRBJ2-7; maybe TRBD1 (5 bases). This CDR3 is 11 amino acids long. Trimming removed 2 bases from V and 3 bases from J, with 5 bases in between. Germline V lookup: CDR1 DFQATT, CDR2 SNEGSKA (reference sequence). The CDR3 sequence is CSARQGYEQYF. The CDR3 DNA follows: TGCAGTGCTAGACAGGGCTACGAGCAGTACTTC.

This clone came up many times. The same CDR3 arises from other DNA sequences in this sample as well. This chain links TRBV20-1 with TRBJ1-5; a weak D match, TRBD1 (5 bases). Germline CDR1 DFQATT, CDR2 SNEGSKA (reference sequence). CDR3 length: 14 residues. CDR3 in amino acids: CSPRTLYSNQPQHF. The CDR3 DNA sequence: TGCAGCCCCCGGACACTGTATAGCAATCAGCCCCAGCATTTT.

Remarks on this clone: Other DNA sequences in this sample translate to the same CDR3. This chain connects TRBV2 to TRBJ2-7, with no clear D. V was cut by 7 bases and J by 0 bases, with 16 bases left in between. The CDR3 spans 15 residues. Germline V gene data show CDR1 as SNHLY and CDR2 as FYNNEI. The DNA for the CDR3 is TGTGCCAGCACCCCTGGTGGTAGCCGCTCCTACGAGCAGTACTTC. Its protein product is CASTPGGSRSYEQYF.

This clone was counted between two and nine times. This chain joins TRBV20-1 and TRBJ2-2; maybe TRBD2 (6 bases). Looked up from germline, CDR1 is DFQATT and CDR2 is SNEGSKA (reference sequence). V dropped 5 bases and J dropped 2 bases, with 12 bases sitting between them. The CDR3 contains 14 residues. CDR3 region: CSALAELNTGELFF. The CDR3 DNA reads TGCAGTGCTTTAGCGGAGTTAAACACCGGGGAGCTGTTTTTT.

On this clone: At one end, the junction sequence differs from germline, possibly due to a read error. This chain joins TRBV11-2 and TRBJ2-1; the D gene is possibly TRBD2 (7 bases). The CDR3 has 19 residues. Germline V gives CDR1 SGHAT, CDR2 FQNNGV. In DNA, the CDR3 is TGTGCCAGCAGCGTAGAAAGTCTTGGGGGGGCCTACTCCTACAATGAGCAGTTCTTC. This gives the protein CASSVESLGGAYSYNEQFF. Combining the CDR3 with reference TRBV11-2 and TRBJ2-1 gives the whole variable domain EAGVAQSPRYKIIEKRQSVAFWCNPISGHATLYWYQQILGQGPKLLIQFQNNGVVDDSQLPKDRFSAERLKGVDSTLKIQPAKLEDSAVYLCASSVESLGGAYSYNEQFFGPGTRLTVL.